Included here is one TCR beta chain sequence, with context. Its antigen is as yet unknown. The entry originates in a study of blood T cells in healthy people across ages. Findings and limits, study-wide: Unsorted PBMCs ruled out conclusive naive versus antigen-experienced comparison.

No fewer than 7 million PBMCs went into each sample. A sample-barcoded 5' primer and a J-beta primer mix were used in a second PCR of roughly 6 to 11 cycles. The yield of each sample was at least 2.5 million CDR3-containing paired-end reads. TCRdb ran MiXCR on the 5' RACE reads and lists one entry per CDR3 protein. The sample includes about 770,000 distinct CDR3 sequences, more than 40% seen only once; the top ten take roughly a fifth. Source material: blood. The sequence was obtained from a man between 60 and 75 years old in good health.

The CDR3 loop reads CASSYSQAYEQYF. CDR3 in DNA: TGTGCCAGCAGTTATTCGCAAGCTTACGAGCAGTACTTC. The chain joins TRBV6-2 or TRBV6-3 to TRBJ2-7; D unclear. Germline V gives CDR1 MNHEY, CDR2 SVGEGT. Trimming left V 3 bases short and J 4 bases short, with 10 bases between. This CDR3 contains 13 residues.